The 27 T cell receptor beta chains presented below share a single source sample, sequenced in a study of cytomegalovirus exposure and HLA in healthy donors. The assay was immunoSEQ multiplex PCR, and TCRdb's table has in-frame clones only and misses some. In the table there are some 150,000 clones, roughly 87% of which are singletons. The source material was PBMCs. These receptors originate from a man aged 18 to 30 in good health and CMV-seropositive.

The CDR3 nucleotides are TGTGCCTGGAGTGTACTATCCCCCCAGAGGGACTACGAGCAGTACTTC. Protein sequence: CAWSVLSPQRDYEQYF. The rearrangement uses TRBV30 and TRBJ2-7; D is perhaps TRBD2 (5 bases). The CDR3 has 16 amino acids. CDR1 and CDR2 (germline): GTSNPN, SVGIG (reference sequence). V lost 0 bases and J 3 bases, leaving 18 bases between the germline ends.

The CDR3 region is CASSLGQGNQPQHF. CDR3 in DNA: TGTGCCAGCAGCTTAGGACAGGGCAATCAGCCCCAGCATTTT. The rearrangement uses TRBV7-2 and TRBJ1-5; D is perhaps TRBD1 (6 bases). This CDR3 comprises 14 residues. CDR1 SGHTA and CDR2 FQGNSA come from the germline V gene. Trimming removed 1 base at V and 2 bases at J, with 6 bases between.

V gene TRBV5-1 combines with J gene TRBJ2-7; D is ambiguous. Trimming took 0 bases from V and 6 from J, leaving 13 bases between them. Germline lookup yields CDR1 SGHRS and CDR2 YFSETQ. The CDR3 loop spans 14 amino acids. The CDR3 spells CASSLVLGAGEQYF. The CDR3, as DNA: TGCGCCAGCAGCTTGGTACTTGGAGCTGGCGAGCAGTACTTC.

V usage is TRBV27 and J usage is TRBJ1-5, with 11 nucleotides matching TRBD1. The CDR3 spans 16 residues. Germline V lookup: CDR1 MNHEY, CDR2 SMNVEV (reference sequence). The J segment lost 6 bases and the V segment lost 6 bases, leaving 10 bases of the junction unmatched. The CDR3 DNA is TGTGCCAGCAGCCCCGGGACAGGGGGTCCTCTTCAGCCCCAGCATTTT. It codes for CASSPGTGGPLQPQHF.

The chain recombines TRBV2 with TRBJ2-7; D may be TRBD2 (6 bases). Deletions cut 6 bases from V and 1 base from J, with 16 bases between. Germline CDR1 SNHLY, CDR2 FYNNEI. This CDR3 comprises 15 residues. The CDR3 sequence is CASSGGTPGSYEQYF. CDR3 coding DNA: TGTGCCAGCAGCGGTGGGACTCCAGGGTCCTACGAGCAGTACTTC. Based on the CDR3 plus reference TRBV2 and TRBJ2-7, the full variable domain is EPEVTQTPSHQVTQMGQEVILRCVPISNHLYFYWYRQILGQKVEFLVSFYNNEISEKSEIFDDQFSVERPDGSNFTLKIRSTKLEDSAMYFCASSGGTPGSYEQYFGPGTRLTVT.

The V and J genes are TRBV6-1 and TRBJ2-1, with D perhaps matching TRBD2 (6 bases). Germline CDR1 reads MNHNS; CDR2 reads SASEGT. The V end lost 5 bases, the J end lost 0 bases, and 11 bases lay between the germline ends. This CDR3 has 15 residues. The CDR3 region is CASSKRLDSYNEQFF. The CDR3 coding sequence is TGTGCCAGCAGTAAACGACTAGACTCCTACAATGAGCAGTTCTTC.

The V call is TRBV19, the J call TRBJ1-5; TRBD1 agrees at 7 bases. The germline V gene encodes CDR1 LNHDA and CDR2 SQIVND (reference sequence). The CDR3 covers 14 residues. V was clipped by 5 bases and J by 2 bases; unmatched bases: 3. The CDR3 nucleotides read TGTGCCAGTAGTGCCACAGGGGGCAATCAGCCCCAGCATTTT. Encoded protein: CASSATGGNQPQHF.

This chain joins TRBV28 and TRBJ1-5, with D possibly matching TRBD1 (6 bases). Trimming took 4 bases from V and 0 from J, leaving 10 bases between them. Germline V CDR1 and CDR2: MDHEN, SYDVKM. The CDR3 runs 15 residues. The CDR3 bases are TGTGCCAGCAGTTCTACAGGGTATAGCAATCAGCCCCAGCATTTT. Translated: CASSSTGYSNQPQHF.

V and J are TRBV6-5 and TRBJ1-2; D not resolved. With 0 bases removed from V and 8 bases from J, the gap between germline ends came to 13 bases. Germline values: CDR1 MNHEY, CDR2 SVGAGI. The length of the CDR3 is 14 residues. CDR3 amino acids: CASSYSTGMEGYTF. The CDR3 coding sequence is TGTGCCAGCAGTTACTCTACCGGGATGGAGGGCTACACCTTC.

The V call is TRBV7-9, the J call TRBJ2-7; 11 bases agree with TRBD1. Looked up from germline, CDR1 is SEHNR and CDR2 is FQNEAQ (reference sequence). The trim removed 7 bases at V and 0 bases at J, leaving 14 bases unmatched. The CDR3 length is 18 residues. CDR3 loop: CASTPNYRDRGISYEQYF. In nucleotides, the CDR3 is TGTGCCAGCACCCCAAATTACCGGGACAGGGGGATCTCCTACGAGCAGTACTTC.

J is TRBJ2-3 and V is TRBV5-1; 7 bases match TRBD2. Germline V lookup: CDR1 SGHRS, CDR2 YFSETQ. The CDR3 has 15 amino acids. V was clipped by 4 bases and J by 2 bases; unmatched bases: 7. The CDR3: CASSPMGGTTDTQYF. CDR3 coding DNA: TGCGCCAGCAGCCCGATGGGGGGGACCACAGATACGCAGTATTTT. Full variable domain (outside the CDR3, taken from reference TRBV5-1 and TRBJ2-3): KAGVTQTPRYLIKTRGQQVTLSCSPISGHRSVSWYQQTPGQGLQFLFEYFSETQRNKGNFPGRFSGRQFSNSRSEMNVSTLELGDSALYLCASSPMGGTTDTQYFGPGTRLTVL.

The rearrangement uses TRBV5-1 and TRBJ1-2; tentatively, D is TRBD1 (6 bases). Germline V gives CDR1 SGHRS, CDR2 YFSETQ. This CDR3 has 19 residues. V lost 7 bases, J lost 2 bases, and 30 bases lay in between. The CDR3 spells CASRFTNLVQGRANYGYTF. DNA of the CDR3: TGCGCCAGCCGATTTACAAATCTCGTACAGGGAAGGGCGAACTATGGCTACACCTTC.

The J gene is TRBJ2-1, the V gene TRBV11-2; weak D call: TRBD1 (6 bases). Germline V CDR1 and CDR2: SGHAT, FQNNGV. Trimming cost V 0 bases and J 4 bases, with 13 bases left between them. The CDR3 is 16 residues long. CDR3 DNA sequence: TGTGCCAGCAGCTTAGATCGGCAGGGGTTTTACAATGAGCAGTTCTTC. This translates into CASSLDRQGFYNEQFF.

The V gene is TRBV7-9, the J gene TRBJ1-5, with D tentatively TRBD1 (5 bases). Germline lookup yields CDR1 SEHNR and CDR2 FQNEAQ (reference sequence). The V gene lost 5 bases and the J gene lost 5 bases, with 10 bases spanning the gap. The CDR3 sequence is 13 residues long. CDR3 protein: CASSRGSDQPQHF. In DNA, the CDR3 is TGTGCCAGCAGCCGGGGGTCCGATCAGCCCCAGCATTTT.

The chain links TRBV5-1 to TRBJ1-2; tentatively, D is TRBD1 (6 bases). V lost 0 bases and J 2 bases, leaving 11 bases between the germline ends. Per germline, CDR1 SGHRS and CDR2 YFSETQ. CDR3 size: 15 residues. CDR3 amino acids: CASSLDRAVNYGYTF. The CDR3 DNA is TGCGCCAGCAGCTTGGACAGGGCTGTAAACTATGGCTACACCTTC. Together with reference TRBV5-1 and TRBJ1-2, the CDR3 gives the full variable domain: KAGVTQTPRYLIKTRGQQVTLSCSPISGHRSVSWYQQTPGQGLQFLFEYFSETQRNKGNFPGRFSGRQFSNSRSEMNVSTLELGDSALYLCASSLDRAVNYGYTFGSGTRLTVV.

J is TRBJ2-7 and V is TRBV27, with 7 nucleotides matching TRBD2. CDR1 and CDR2 from the germline V gene are MNHEY and SMNVEV (reference sequence). CDR3 length equals 18 residues. Trimming removed 6 bases from V and 0 bases from J; junction bases left unmatched: 17. CDR3 amino acids: CASSLRVFGGTHSYEQYF. The CDR3 region has the DNA TGTGCCAGCAGCCTGCGAGTTTTCGGGGGGACCCACTCCTACGAGCAGTACTTC.

This clone was found a few times. The chain recombines TRBV9 with TRBJ1-2, with a tentative D call TRBD1 (6 bases). Trimming removed 3 bases from V and 4 bases from J, with 10 bases in between. CDR1 is SGDLS, CDR2 YYNGEE, per germline. This CDR3 comprises 13 residues. CDR3 sequence (DNA): TGTGCCAGCAGCGCGGGGGGCATCTATGGCTACACCTTC. Its protein product is CASSAGGIYGYTF.

The V gene is TRBV6-6, the J gene TRBJ1-5; the D is unclear. CDR1 MNHNY and CDR2 SVGAGI come from the germline V gene (reference sequence). This CDR3 has 16 residues. With 6 bases removed from V and 1 base from J, the gap between germline ends came to 16 bases. CDR3 in DNA: TGTGCCAGCAGGGAGAGGGCAGGCTCCAGCAATCAGCCCCAGCATTTT. It translates to CASRERAGSSNQPQHF.

The rearrangement links TRBV5-4 to TRBJ1-2; 8 bases align to TRBD1. Germline CDR1 reads SGHNT; CDR2 reads YYREEE (reference sequence). The V segment lost 1 base and the J segment 4 bases; nucleotides outside the gene matches: 3. This CDR3 has 14 amino acids. As DNA, the CDR3 is TGTGCCAGCAGCTTGAGCGGACAGGGCTATGGCTACACCTTC. Protein: CASSLSGQGYGYTF.

The genes are TRBV6-1 and TRBJ1-2; the D gene is possibly TRBD1 (5 bases). Germline CDR1 reads MNHNS; CDR2 reads SASEGT. This CDR3 is 15 amino acids long. The V and J ends lost 2 bases and 2 bases respectively, with 12 bases between them. This CDR3 is CASSERGGSNYGYTF. The CDR3, as DNA: TGTGCCAGCAGTGAACGGGGGGGGTCCAACTATGGCTACACCTTC.

The chain is built from TRBV10-2 and TRBJ2-5; weak D call: TRBD2 (5 bases). The germline V gene encodes CDR1 WSHSY and CDR2 SAAADI. The CDR3 covers 16 residues. V was clipped by 0 bases and J by 2 bases, with 13 bases between them. CDR3 protein: CASSESIRGLQETQYF. CDR3 DNA sequence: TGCGCCAGCAGTGAGTCGATCCGGGGTTTACAAGAGACCCAGTACTTC.

The chain employs TRBV9 and TRBJ2-1; D uncertain. Trimming shortened V by 4 bases and J by 0 bases, and 8 bases separated the two germline ends. The CDR3 is 14 amino acids. The germline V gene has CDR1 SGDLS and CDR2 YYNGEE. The CDR3 is CASSPRSSYNEQFF. CDR3 DNA sequence: TGTGCCAGCAGCCCCCGGAGCTCCTACAATGAGCAGTTCTTC.

V and J are TRBV18 and TRBJ2-2; 9 bases fit TRBD1. Germline assignment: CDR1 KGHSH and CDR2 LQKENI. This CDR3 is 16 amino acids long. V shed 2 bases, J shed 9 bases, and the junction held 10 bases outside the gene matches. Written as DNA, the CDR3 is TGTGCCAGCTCACCAGTGGGACAGGGCGCCGGACGGGAGCTGTTTTTT. Its translation: CASSPVGQGAGRELFF.

The chain recombines TRBV28 with TRBJ1-2; the D is unclear. V was clipped by 3 bases and J by 8 bases, with 13 bases between them. Looked up from germline, CDR1 is MDHEN and CDR2 is SYDVKM. This CDR3 is 13 amino acids long. Written as DNA, the CDR3 is TGTGCCAGCAGTTTGGCAACCAAAGAAGGCTACACCTTC. It specifies CASSLATKEGYTF.

The chain has TRBV7-3 and TRBJ2-3; TRBD2 matches 8 bases. Trimming took 5 bases from V and 2 from J; bases not matched to a gene: 12. The germline CDR1 and CDR2 sequences are SGHTA and FQGTGA. This CDR3 is built from 17 residues. CDR3 sequence reads: CASSPHTRAGVTDTQYF. The CDR3 DNA sequence: TGTGCCAGCAGCCCCCACACTAGAGCGGGGGTCACAGATACGCAGTATTTT.

V and J are TRBV9 and TRBJ2-2; possibly TRBD1 for D (5 bases). The CDR3 contains 15 residues. V lost 4 bases to trimming and J lost 2 bases, with 12 bases between them. Germline assignment: CDR1 SGDLS and CDR2 YYNGEE. The CDR3 reads CASSLGHSNTGELFF. The CDR3 DNA is TGTGCCAGCAGCCTTGGACATTCTAACACCGGGGAGCTGTTTTTT. Combining the CDR3 with reference TRBV9 and TRBJ2-2 gives the whole variable domain DSGVTQTPKHLITATGQRVTLRCSPRSGDLSVYWYQQSLDQGLQFLIQYYNGEERAKGNILERFSAQQFPDLHSELNLSSLELGDSALYFCASSLGHSNTGELFFGEGSRLTVL.

This clone was counted between two and nine times. The chain combines TRBV6-5 with TRBJ1-2; the match to TRBD1 covers 9 bases. This CDR3 has 14 amino acids. Germline assignment: CDR1 MNHEY and CDR2 SVGAGI. V lost 5 bases to trimming and J lost 3 bases; unmatched junction nucleotides: 4. The CDR3: CASSPTGGDYGYTF. The CDR3 DNA is TGTGCCAGCAGTCCGACAGGGGGGGACTATGGCTACACCTTC.